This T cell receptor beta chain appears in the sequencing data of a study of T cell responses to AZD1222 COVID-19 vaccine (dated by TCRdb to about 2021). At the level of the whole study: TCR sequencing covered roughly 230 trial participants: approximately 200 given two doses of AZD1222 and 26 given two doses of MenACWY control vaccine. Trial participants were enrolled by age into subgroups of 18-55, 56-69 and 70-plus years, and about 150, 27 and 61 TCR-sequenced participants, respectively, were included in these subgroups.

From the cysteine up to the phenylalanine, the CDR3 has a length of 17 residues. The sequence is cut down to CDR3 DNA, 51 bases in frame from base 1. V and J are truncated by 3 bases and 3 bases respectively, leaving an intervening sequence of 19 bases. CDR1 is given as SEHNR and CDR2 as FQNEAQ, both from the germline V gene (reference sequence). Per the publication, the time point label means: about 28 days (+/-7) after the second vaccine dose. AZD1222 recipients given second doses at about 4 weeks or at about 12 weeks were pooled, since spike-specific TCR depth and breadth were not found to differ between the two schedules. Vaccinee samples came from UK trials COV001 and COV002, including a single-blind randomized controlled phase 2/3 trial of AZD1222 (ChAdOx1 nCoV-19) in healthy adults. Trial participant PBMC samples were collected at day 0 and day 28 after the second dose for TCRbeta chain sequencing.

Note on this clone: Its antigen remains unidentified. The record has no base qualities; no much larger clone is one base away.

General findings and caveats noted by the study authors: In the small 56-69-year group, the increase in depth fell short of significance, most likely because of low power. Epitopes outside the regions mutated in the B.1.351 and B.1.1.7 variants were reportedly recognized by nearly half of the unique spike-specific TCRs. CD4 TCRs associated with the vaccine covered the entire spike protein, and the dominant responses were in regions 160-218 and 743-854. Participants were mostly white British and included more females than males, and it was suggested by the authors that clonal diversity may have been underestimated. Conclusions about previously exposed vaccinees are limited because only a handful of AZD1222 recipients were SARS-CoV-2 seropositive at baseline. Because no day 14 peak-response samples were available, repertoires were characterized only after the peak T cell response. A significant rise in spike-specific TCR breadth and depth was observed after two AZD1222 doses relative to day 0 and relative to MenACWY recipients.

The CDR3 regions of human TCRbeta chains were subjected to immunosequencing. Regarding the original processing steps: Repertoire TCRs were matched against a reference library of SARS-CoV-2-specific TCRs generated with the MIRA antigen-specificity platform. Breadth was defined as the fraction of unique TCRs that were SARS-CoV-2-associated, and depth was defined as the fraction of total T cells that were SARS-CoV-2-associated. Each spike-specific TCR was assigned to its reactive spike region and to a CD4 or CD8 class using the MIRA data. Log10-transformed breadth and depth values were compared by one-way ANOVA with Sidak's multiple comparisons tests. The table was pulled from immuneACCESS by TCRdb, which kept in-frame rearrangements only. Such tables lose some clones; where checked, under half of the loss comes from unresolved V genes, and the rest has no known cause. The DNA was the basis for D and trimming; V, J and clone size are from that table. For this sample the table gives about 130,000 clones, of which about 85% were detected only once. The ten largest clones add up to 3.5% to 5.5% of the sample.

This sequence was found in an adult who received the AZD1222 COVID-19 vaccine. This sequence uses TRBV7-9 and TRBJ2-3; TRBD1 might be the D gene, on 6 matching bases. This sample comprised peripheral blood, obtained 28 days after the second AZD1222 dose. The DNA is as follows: TGTGCCAGCAGCTTGGTCCACTCCCTGGGGGCAACAGATACGCAGTATTTT. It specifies CASSLVHSLGATDTQYF.